This T cell receptor (beta chain) comes out of a study of blood T cell repertoires in COVID-19. Only in-frame clones appear in the TCRdb table, and some are missing; sequencing was by immunoSEQ multiplex PCR. The sample gives roughly 240,000 clones, almost 85% of which show up once; around 2% is in the top ten. V was clipped by 4 bases and J by 8 bases; unmatched bases: 9. The length of the CDR3 is 15 residues. The germline V gene encodes CDR1 LNHDA and CDR2 SQIVND (reference sequence). V and J are TRBV19 and TRBJ2-1; 9 nucleotides align to TRBD2. The specimen sequenced was peripheral blood. The source is a woman older than 75 with acute or convalescent COVID-19. CDR3 nucleotides: TGTGCCAGTAGTAAATGGGGCGGGGGGGCACATGAGCAGTTCTTC. Protein product: CASSKWGGGAHEQFF.